The 19 T cell receptor beta chains given below trace back to one sample, sequenced in a study of T cell responses to AZD1222 COVID-19 vaccine. The table came from immunoSEQ multiplex PCR; TCRdb's copy has only in-frame clones and leaves some out. The sample holds fewer than 100,000 clones; roughly 85% are singletons and the top ten take 11%. The source material was peripheral blood, sampled 28 days after the second AZD1222 dose. These receptors were collected from an adult who received the AZD1222 COVID-19 vaccine.

This clone was seen once. V usage is TRBV4-3 and J usage is TRBJ2-7; maybe TRBD2 (6 bases). This CDR3 spans 15 amino acids. V lost 0 bases, J lost 3 bases, and 12 bases lay in between. CDR1 and CDR2 (germline): LGHNA, YSLEER. CDR3 bases: TGCGCCAGCAGCCAAGATTCGGGCGGGAACTACGAGCAGTACTTC. Its protein is CASSQDSGGNYEQYF.

The CDR3 reads CASSRPWDSGSGNTIYF. CDR3 bases: TGTGCCAGCAGCCGGCCATGGGACAGTGGCTCTGGAAACACCATATATTTT. The chain carries TRBV5-4 and TRBJ1-3; 7 nucleotides match TRBD1. V dropped 4 bases and J dropped 0; count of bases not matched to a gene: 10. CDR3 length equals 17 residues. CDR1 and CDR2 (germline): SGHNT, YYREEE (reference sequence).

This chain connects TRBV28 to TRBJ1-5; TRBD1 might be the D (6 bases). Germline-derived CDR1 and CDR2 are MDHEN and SYDVKM. The CDR3 loop spans 18 amino acids. The ends were cut back, 6 bases at V and 7 bases at J, with 28 bases in the middle. The chain's CDR3 is CASSLRVRGTTGIQPQHF. DNA of the CDR3: TGTGCCAGCAGCCTTAGGGTTAGGGGGACAACAGGAATACAGCCCCAGCATTTT. The full variable domain, completed using reference TRBV28 and TRBJ1-5, is DVKVTQSSRYLVKRTGEKVFLECVQDMDHENMFWYRQDPGLGLRLIYFSYDVKMKEKGDIPEGYSVSREKKERFSLILESASTNQTSMYLCASSLRVRGTTGIQPQHFGDGTRLSIL.

The rearrangement links TRBV19 to TRBJ2-4, with D perhaps matching TRBD1 (6 bases). The CDR3 covers 12 residues. The V end was cut by 6 bases, the J end by 8 bases, with 11 bases between. Germline values: CDR1 LNHDA, CDR2 SQIVND (reference sequence). CDR3: CASRKQGDIQYF. CDR3 nucleotide sequence: TGTGCCAGTAGGAAACAGGGAGACATTCAGTACTTC. The variable domain in full, with the rest retrieved from reference TRBV19 and TRBJ2-4, is DGGITQSPKYLFRKEGQNVTLSCEQNLNHDAMYWYRQDPGQGLRLIYYSQIVNDFQKGDIAEGYSVSREKKESFPLTVTSAQKNPTAFYLCASRKQGDIQYFGAGTRLSVL.

The V call is TRBV7-2, the J call TRBJ1-2, with D perhaps TRBD1 (6 bases). CDR3 length: 17 residues. Trimming removed 1 base at V and 8 bases at J, with 23 bases between. Germline loops: CDR1 SGHTA, CDR2 FQGNSA. The CDR3: CASSLVTGINLGRGYTF. In nucleotides, the CDR3 is TGTGCCAGCAGCTTAGTAACAGGGATAAACCTCGGTAGAGGCTACACCTTC.

The CDR3 spells CASSLWGGQGIRDGYTF. CDR3 sequence (DNA): TGTGCCAGCAGTTTGTGGGGGGGACAGGGGATTAGGGATGGCTACACCTTC. This chain connects TRBV27 to TRBJ1-2; TRBD1 aligns across 10 bases. The germline CDR1 and CDR2 sequences are MNHEY and SMNVEV (reference sequence). There are 17 residues in the CDR3. Trimming at V came to 3 bases and at J to 6 bases, leaving 13 bases not matched to a gene.

The J gene is TRBJ1-5, the V gene TRBV4-2; 9 nucleotides line up with TRBD1. V gave up 1 base and J gave up 6 bases; unmatched junction bases: 10. Germline lookup yields CDR1 LGHNA and CDR2 YNFKEQ. The CDR3 consists of 17 residues. The CDR3 DNA reads TGTGCCAGCAGCCAAGGAACCACAGGGGGCGGAGGTCAGCCCCAGCATTTT. Translation gives CASSQGTTGGGGQPQHF.

This clone was picked up one time. The chain employs TRBV6-5 and TRBJ2-7; D call uncertain. CDR3 length equals 15 residues. V was clipped by 2 bases and J by 0 bases, with 11 bases between them. Germline V gene data show CDR1 as MNHEY and CDR2 as SVGAGI. CDR3 protein: CASSYGRPTSYEQYF. As DNA, the CDR3 is TGTGCCAGCAGTTACGGCAGACCGACCTCCTACGAGCAGTACTTC.

The CDR3 is CASSLSSGGSYEQYF. The CDR3, as DNA: TGTGCCAGCAGCTTAAGTAGCGGGGGTTCCTACGAGCAGTACTTC. The rearrangement uses TRBV7-2 and TRBJ2-7; 9 nucleotides align to TRBD2. The CDR3 runs 15 residues. Germline values: CDR1 SGHTA, CDR2 FQGNSA. The V and J ends lost 2 bases and 1 base, in that order; junction bases with no gene match: 3.

This chain links TRBV7-3 with TRBJ2-1; D perhaps matches TRBD1 (6 bases). The CDR3 loop spans 14 amino acids. Per the germline V gene, CDR1 is SGHTA and CDR2 is FQGTGA. V was trimmed by 0 bases and J by 5 bases, leaving 8 bases between them. CDR3 in DNA: TGTGCCAGCAGCTTAACAGGGGGAGACAATGAGCAGTTCTTC. As protein: CASSLTGGDNEQFF.

The chain recombines TRBV4-3 with TRBJ2-3, with TRBD2 as a possible D gene (7 bases). Germline V lookup: CDR1 LGHNA, CDR2 YSLEER. V dropped 0 bases and J dropped 0 bases, with 13 bases sitting between them. This CDR3 comprises 17 residues. CDR3 in amino acids: CASSQEGAGASTDTQYF. CDR3 DNA: TGCGCCAGCAGCCAAGAGGGGGCGGGGGCTAGCACAGATACGCAGTATTTT.

J is TRBJ1-2 and V is TRBV28; D gene ambiguous. This CDR3 is built from 15 residues. Germline CDR1 reads MDHEN; CDR2 reads SYDVKM. The ends were cut back, 4 bases at V and 2 bases at J, with 14 bases in the middle. This CDR3 reads CASSSPWKTNYGYTF. The CDR3 DNA reads TGTGCCAGCAGTTCCCCGTGGAAAACAAACTATGGCTACACCTTC.

The CDR3 reads CASSVDSGGANTGELFF. CDR3 DNA: TGTGCCAGCAGCGTAGATAGCGGGGGGGCTAACACCGGGGAGCTGTTTTTT. The V gene is TRBV9, the J gene TRBJ2-2; 11 bases agree with TRBD2. V lost 0 bases to trimming and J lost 2 bases; unmatched junction nucleotides: 3. The CDR3 contains 17 residues. Germline CDR1 is SGDLS and CDR2 is YYNGEE.

This sequence joins TRBV2 and TRBJ1-2; D is uncertain. Per germline, CDR1 SNHLY and CDR2 FYNNEI. The CDR3 extends over 12 amino acids. V lost 6 bases to trimming and J lost 4 bases, with 9 bases between them. CDR3 sequence (DNA): TGTGCCAGCAGGCAGTTTTCCTATGGCTACACCTTC. Its protein product is CASRQFSYGYTF.

The genes are TRBV13 and TRBJ1-3; 8 nucleotides match TRBD1. This CDR3 is built from 15 residues. The germline gives CDR1 PRHDT, CDR2 FYEKMQ (reference sequence). V dropped 4 bases and J dropped 5; count of bases not matched to a gene: 7. In DNA, the CDR3 is TGTGCCAGCAGCTCAACGGGACAGGCGCGAAACACCATATATTTT. It encodes CASSSTGQARNTIYF.

J is TRBJ1-2 and V is TRBV14; 9 bases agree with TRBD1. CDR3 length: 15 amino acids. Trimming cost V 0 bases and J 5 bases; bases outside gene matches: 4. Germline V gives CDR1 SGHDN, CDR2 FVKESK. CDR3 coding DNA: TGTGCCAGCAGCCAAGATGTCGGGACAGGGTATGGCTACACCTTC. Its protein is CASSQDVGTGYGYTF.

This chain joins TRBV9 and TRBJ1-5; D ambiguous. The V gene lost 0 bases and the J gene lost 3 bases, with 10 bases spanning the gap. This CDR3 region has 15 residues. Looked up from germline, CDR1 is SGDLS and CDR2 is YYNGEE. The CDR3 sequence is CASSVGPTLNQPQHF. The CDR3 region has the DNA TGTGCCAGCAGCGTAGGACCGACCCTCAATCAGCCCCAGCATTTT. Together with reference TRBV9 and TRBJ1-5, the CDR3 gives the full variable domain: DSGVTQTPKHLITATGQRVTLRCSPRSGDLSVYWYQQSLDQGLQFLIQYYNGEERAKGNILERFSAQQFPDLHSELNLSSLELGDSALYFCASSVGPTLNQPQHFGDGTRLSIL.

Note on this clone: The sample holds other DNA sequences that translate to the same CDR3. The chain is built from TRBV6-2 or TRBV6-3 and TRBJ1-5, with D unclear. This CDR3 region has 12 residues. Germline V lookup: CDR1 MNHEY, CDR2 SVGEGT. V was pared by 4 bases and J by 7 bases, with 8 bases between. The CDR3 coding sequence is TGTGCCAGCAGTTTCCCCGGACAGCCCCAGCATTTT. This sequence encodes CASSFPGQPQHF.

V usage is TRBV9 and J usage is TRBJ1-6; weak D call: TRBD1 (5 bases). V lost 4 bases and J 8 bases, leaving 13 bases between the germline ends. The CDR3 is 14 amino acids. Germline-derived CDR1 and CDR2 are SGDLS and YYNGEE. The CDR3 is CASSLQGMHSPLHF. CDR3 bases: TGTGCCAGCAGCTTGCAGGGTATGCATTCACCCCTCCACTTT.